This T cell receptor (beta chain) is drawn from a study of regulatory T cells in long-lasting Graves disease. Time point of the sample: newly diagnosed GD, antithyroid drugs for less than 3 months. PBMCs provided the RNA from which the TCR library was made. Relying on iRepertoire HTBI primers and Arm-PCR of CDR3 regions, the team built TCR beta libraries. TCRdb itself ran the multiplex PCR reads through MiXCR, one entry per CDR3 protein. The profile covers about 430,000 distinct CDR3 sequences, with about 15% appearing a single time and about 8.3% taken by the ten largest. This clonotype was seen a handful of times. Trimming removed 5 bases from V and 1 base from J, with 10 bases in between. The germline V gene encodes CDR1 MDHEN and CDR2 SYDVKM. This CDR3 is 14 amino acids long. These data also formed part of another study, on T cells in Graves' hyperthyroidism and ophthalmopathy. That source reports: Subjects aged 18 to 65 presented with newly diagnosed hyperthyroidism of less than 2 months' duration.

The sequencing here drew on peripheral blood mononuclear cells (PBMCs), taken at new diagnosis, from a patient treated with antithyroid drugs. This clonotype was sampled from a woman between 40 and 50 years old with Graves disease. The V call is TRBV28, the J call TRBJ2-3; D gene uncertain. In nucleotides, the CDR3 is TGTGCCAGCAGTCCTGCGGAAGGCACAGATACGCAGTATTTT. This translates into CASSPAEGTDTQYF.